One sample yielded the 3 T cell receptor beta chains listed below, sequenced in a study of cytomegalovirus exposure and HLA in healthy donors. Use of 60 Vbeta and 13 Jbeta primers characterized the PCR. Using immunoSEQ multiplex PCR, the repertoire was profiled, and TCRdb retains in-frame clones only, with some absent. The sample consists of some 91,000 clones, about 76% of them appearing once. Sequenced input: PBMCs. The receptors stem from a man aged 35 to 55 in good health and CMV-seropositive.

The CDR3 DNA follows: TGTGCCAGCAGCTTAGTGGGGAGCCTAAGCGGGGGGGCAAACATTCAGTACTTC. It translates to CASSLVGSLSGGANIQYF. The gene calls are TRBV7-2 and TRBJ2-4; 10 nucleotides align to TRBD2. This CDR3 contains 18 residues. Per the germline V gene, CDR1 is SGHTA and CDR2 is FQGNSA. J was trimmed by 6 bases and V by 1 base; bases with no gene match: 12.

This clone was observed a few times. The rearrangement joins TRBV6-6 to TRBJ2-2; tentatively, D is TRBD2 (7 bases). The germline gives CDR1 MNHNY, CDR2 SVGAGI (reference sequence). The CDR3 sequence is 14 residues long. Trimming shortened V by 10 bases and J by 2 bases, and 14 bases separated the two germline ends. The CDR3 region has the DNA TGTGCCACCCACGGGGGGCCCAACACCGGGGAGCTGTTTTTT. This translates into CATHGGPNTGELFF.

V gene TRBV2 combines with J gene TRBJ2-7; 13 bases are a match to TRBD2. The V segment lost 6 bases and the J segment 2 bases; nucleotides outside the gene matches: 4. Germline V gene sequence: CDR1 SNHLY, CDR2 FYNNEI. The CDR3 consists of 15 residues. CDR3 in DNA: TGTGCCAGCAGAGTGGGACTAGCGGGAACCTACGAGCAGTACTTC. This encodes CASRVGLAGTYEQYF.